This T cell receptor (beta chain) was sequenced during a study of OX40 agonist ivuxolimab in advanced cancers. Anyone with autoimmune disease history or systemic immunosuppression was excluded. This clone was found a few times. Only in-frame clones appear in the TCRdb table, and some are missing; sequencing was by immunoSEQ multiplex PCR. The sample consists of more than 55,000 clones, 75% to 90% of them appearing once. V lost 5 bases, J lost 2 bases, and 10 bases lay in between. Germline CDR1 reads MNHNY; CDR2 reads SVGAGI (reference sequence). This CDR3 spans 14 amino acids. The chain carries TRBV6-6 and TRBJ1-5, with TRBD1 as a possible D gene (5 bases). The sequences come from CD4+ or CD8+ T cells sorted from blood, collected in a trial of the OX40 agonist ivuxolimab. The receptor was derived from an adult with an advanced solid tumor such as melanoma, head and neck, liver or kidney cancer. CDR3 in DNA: TGTGCCAGCAGTAAGAGGGGCGGCAATCAGCCCCAGCATTTT. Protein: CASSKRGGNQPQHF.